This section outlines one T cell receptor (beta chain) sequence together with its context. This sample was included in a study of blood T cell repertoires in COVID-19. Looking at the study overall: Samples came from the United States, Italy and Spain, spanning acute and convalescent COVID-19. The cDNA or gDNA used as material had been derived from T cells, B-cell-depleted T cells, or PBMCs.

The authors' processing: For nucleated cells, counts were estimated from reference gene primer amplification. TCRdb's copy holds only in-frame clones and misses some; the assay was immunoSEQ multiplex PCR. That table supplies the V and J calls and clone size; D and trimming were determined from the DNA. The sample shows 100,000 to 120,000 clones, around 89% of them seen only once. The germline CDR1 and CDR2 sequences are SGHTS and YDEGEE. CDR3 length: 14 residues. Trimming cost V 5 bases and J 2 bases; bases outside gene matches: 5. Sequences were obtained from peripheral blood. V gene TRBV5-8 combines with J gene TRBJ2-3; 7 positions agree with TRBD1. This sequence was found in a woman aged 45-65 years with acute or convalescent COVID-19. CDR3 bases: TGTGCCAGCAGGTCTACAGGGGCCACAGATACGCAGTATTTT. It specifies CASRSTGATDTQYF.